Listed here are 26 T cell receptor beta chains from one sample, sequenced in a study of CD8 T cells in ankylosing spondylitis. TCRdb analysed the 5' RACE reads with MiXCR anew, one entry per CDR3 protein. The table has around 540,000 distinct CDR3 sequences, roughly 12% seen once. These receptors have no known antigen. Regarding the study as a whole: Characteristic of ankylosing spondylitis blood, it appeared, was a TCR beta motif comprising roughly eight highly homologous variants.

Source material: blood, either unsorted or a sorted T cell fraction (not recorded which). The receptors were gathered from a male donor with ankylosing spondylitis.

There are a few counts of this clonotype. The CDR3 loop reads CASSEEEIGTGPKAYEQYV. DNA for the CDR3: TGTGCCAGCAGTGAAGAAGAGATAGGGACAGGTCCAAAAGCCTACGAGCAGTACGTC. The rearrangement uses TRBV2 and TRBJ2-7; 8 nucleotides line up with TRBD1. The germline V gene encodes CDR1 SNHLY and CDR2 FYNNEI. This CDR3 region has 19 residues. V lost 1 base and J lost 2; bases outside the gene matches: 16.

This clonotype appeared a few times. The J gene is TRBJ2-5, the V gene TRBV27; D perhaps matches TRBD1 (5 bases). Trimming removed 0 bases from V and 4 bases from J, with 9 bases in between. The germline V gene encodes CDR1 MNHEY and CDR2 SMNVEV (reference sequence). The CDR3 loop spans 14 amino acids. CDR3 in amino acids: CASSLSQGLETQYF. The CDR3 nucleotides read TGTGCCAGCAGTTTATCGCAGGGATTAGAGACCCAGTACTTC.

The V gene is TRBV20-1, the J gene TRBJ2-3, with 10 bases aligning to TRBD2. CDR1 is DFQATT and CDR2 is SNEGSKA in the germline V gene (reference sequence). J gave up 0 bases and V 7 bases, and 22 bases lay outside the gene matches. The CDR3 contains 20 residues. Here the CDR3 reads CSVLLLRRAGGTTSTDTQYF. CDR3 sequence (DNA): TGCAGTGTACTACTATTACGAAGAGCGGGAGGGACCACTAGCACAGATACGCAGTATTTT.

This clonotype came up a few times. This sequence joins TRBV7-2 and TRBJ2-3, with D possibly matching TRBD2 (6 bases). V was shortened by 3 bases and J by 6 bases, with 13 bases between the two germline ends. The CDR3 consists of 14 residues. Per the germline V gene, CDR1 is SGHTA and CDR2 is FQGNSA. CDR3 in amino acids: CASSLTRGVDTQYF. CDR3 DNA: TGTGCCAGCAGCTTGACTAGGGGAGTTGATACGCAGTATTTT.

This clonotype was observed a handful of times. V gene TRBV27 combines with J gene TRBJ1-5; D unresolved. Germline V gives CDR1 MNHEY, CDR2 SMNVEV (reference sequence). Trimming took off 6 bases at V and 2 bases at J, with 14 bases between the two ends. CDR3 length equals 15 residues. CDR3 nucleotide sequence: TGTGCCAGCAGCCCAGTTCCTGGGCGCAATCAGCCCCAGCATTTT. Its translation is CASSPVPGRNQPQHF.

This clonotype was detected a few times. The chain recombines TRBV7-2 with TRBJ1-1, with D uncertain. CDR3 length equals 13 residues. Deletions cut 4 bases from V and 0 bases from J, with 6 bases between. CDR1 and CDR2 (germline): SGHTA, FQGNSA. CDR3 nucleotides: TGTGCCAGCAGCTCCGAACTGAACACTGAAGCTTTCTTT. The encoded protein is CASSSELNTEAFF.

This clonotype has only one observation. This rearrangement joins TRBV7-9 to TRBJ1-6; 8 positions match TRBD1. Trimming at V came to 5 bases and at J to 7 bases, leaving 4 bases not matched to a gene. Germline-derived CDR1 and CDR2 are SEHNR and FQNEAQ (reference sequence). The CDR3 is 14 amino acids. CDR3: CASSPGGLNSPLHF. As DNA, the CDR3 is TGTGCCAGCAGCCCAGGGGGCCTAAATTCACCCCTCCACTTT. The whole variable domain, remainder taken from reference TRBV7-9 and TRBJ1-6, is DTGVSQNPRHKITKRGQNVTFRCDPISEHNRLYWYRQTLGQGPEFLTYFQNEAQLEKSRLLSDRFSAERPKGSFSTLEIQRTEQGDSAMYLCASSPGGLNSPLHFGNGTRLTVT.

This clonotype was found a few times. As DNA, the CDR3 is TGTGCCAGCAGTGAAGCCGGGCCCGGGGAGCTGTTTTTT. This sequence encodes CASSEAGPGELFF. The J gene is TRBJ2-2, the V gene TRBV2, with D uncertain. The V gene's germline CDR1 is SNHLY and CDR2 FYNNEI. There are 13 residues in the CDR3. Trimming left V 0 bases short and J 6 bases short, with 5 bases between.

This clonotype was recorded at least ten times. The gene calls are TRBV29-1 and TRBJ2-1; the D gene is possibly TRBD1 (5 bases). The CDR3 length is 13 residues. CDR1 and CDR2 from the germline V gene are SQVTM and ANQGSEA. Trimming pared 7 bases from V and 0 bases from J, leaving 10 bases between. The CDR3 loop reads CSGDSYSYNEQFF. CDR3 bases: TGCAGCGGCGACAGCTACTCCTACAATGAGCAGTTCTTC.

J is TRBJ2-1 and V is TRBV20-1; D gene ambiguous. Germline V CDR1 and CDR2: DFQATT, SNEGSKA (reference sequence). V lost 0 bases to trimming and J lost 0 bases, with 12 bases between them. This CDR3 has 16 amino acids. The CDR3 here is CSARDRVGSSYNEQFF. The CDR3 DNA reads as TGCAGTGCTAGAGATAGGGTGGGCAGCTCCTACAATGAGCAGTTCTTC.

This chain links TRBV2 with TRBJ1-3, with D perhaps matching TRBD1 (6 bases). The CDR3 contains 16 residues. The V end lost 0 bases, the J end lost 3 bases, and 12 bases lay between the germline ends. CDR1 is SNHLY, CDR2 FYNNEI, per germline. CDR3 sequence: CASSEALGAGGNTIYF. CDR3 sequence (DNA): TGTGCCAGCAGTGAAGCGCTGGGGGCGGGTGGAAACACCATATATTTT.

This chain links TRBV21-1 with TRBJ2-2; the tabulated D call, TRBD1, remains unverified against the DNA. TRBV21-1 is noted as a pseudogene. This CDR3 contains 13 residues. The CDR3 coding sequence is TGTGCCAGCAAGGACAAGGACACCGGGGAGCTGTTTTTT. This sequence encodes CASKDKDTGELFF.

The chain employs TRBV10-3 and TRBJ1-4; 9 bases align to TRBD1. Germline V gene lookup returns CDR1 ENHRY and CDR2 SYGVKD. Trimming removed 4 bases from V and 2 bases from J; junction bases left unmatched: 5. The CDR3 consists of 16 residues. The chain's CDR3 is CAISGTGVATNEKLFF. DNA of the CDR3: TGTGCCATCAGTGGGACAGGGGTTGCGACTAATGAAAAACTGTTTTTT.

The CDR3 sequence: CASSLNTDASYGYTF. The CDR3 DNA follows: TGCGCCAGCAGCTTGAATACGGACGCGAGCTATGGCTACACCTTC. The chain is built from TRBV5-1 and TRBJ1-2; D unresolved. Germline V gene data show CDR1 as SGHRS and CDR2 as YFSETQ. V gave up 1 base and J gave up 4 bases, with 14 bases separating them. The CDR3 loop spans 15 amino acids.

This sequence joins TRBV7-2 and TRBJ1-6; TRBD1 agrees at 7 bases. After removal of 2 bases from V and 9 bases from J, the junction contained 4 bases not matched to a gene. This CDR3 region has 14 residues. CDR1 SGHTA and CDR2 FQGNSA come from the germline V gene. CDR3 sequence reads: CASSLRGLVSPLHF. The CDR3 nucleotides are TGTGCCAGCAGCTTAAGGGGGCTGGTTTCACCCCTCCACTTT.

This clonotype occurred many times. This chain links TRBV6-4 with TRBJ2-2, with 7 bases fitting TRBD2. The trim removed 7 bases at V and 2 bases at J, leaving 4 bases unmatched. The CDR3 is 14 residues long. Per germline, CDR1 MRHNA and CDR2 SNTAGT. The CDR3 loop reads CASKTSVNTGELFF. The CDR3 DNA reads TGTGCCAGCAAAACTAGCGTTAACACCGGGGAGCTGTTTTTT.

The table lists this clonotype with many counts. The rearrangement uses TRBV20-1 and TRBJ2-5, with 8 bases lining up with TRBD1. V was pared by 5 bases and J by 4 bases, with 6 bases of the junction left unmatched. The CDR3 sequence is 13 residues long. The germline V gene has CDR1 DFQATT and CDR2 SNEGSKA (reference sequence). CDR3 loop: CSAVPGGGETQYF. The CDR3 DNA sequence: TGCAGTGCTGTTCCAGGGGGCGGAGAGACCCAGTACTTC.

The chain employs TRBV18 and TRBJ1-5; tentative D call: TRBD1 (6 bases). This CDR3 comprises 16 residues. Trimming stripped 3 bases from V and 3 bases from J, with 15 bases between. Germline CDR1 is KGHSH and CDR2 is LQKENI. The CDR3 sequence: CASSPPGAGINQPQHF. DNA for the CDR3: TGTGCCAGCTCACCCCCAGGGGCAGGCATCAATCAGCCCCAGCATTTT. The variable domain in full, completed from reference TRBV18 and TRBJ1-5, reads NAGVMQNPRHLVRRRGQEARLRCSPMKGHSHVYWYRQLPEEGLKFMVYLQKENIIDESGMPKERFSAEFPKEGPSILRIQQVVRGDSAAYFCASSPPGAGINQPQHFGDGTRLSIL.

V is TRBV10-3 and J is TRBJ2-2; D gene ambiguous. CDR1 and CDR2 from the germline V gene are ENHRY and SYGVKD. V lost 8 bases, J lost 4 bases, and 20 bases lay in between. The CDR3 is 16 amino acids. CDR3 sequence (DNA): TGTGCCATCCGAAGCCGGACCAAACAATCCACCGGGGAGCTGTTTTTT. Protein: CAIRSRTKQSTGELFF.

V is TRBV29-1 and J is TRBJ1-1; 9 nucleotides match TRBD1. CDR3 length equals 15 residues. Germline V lookup: CDR1 SQVTM, CDR2 ANQGSEA. Trimming cost V 7 bases and J 0 bases; bases outside gene matches: 9. Here the CDR3 DNA reads TGCAGCGGTGACCCGGGACAGGGTTTGAACACTGAAGCTTTCTTT. Protein: CSGDPGQGLNTEAFF.

This clonotype was found a few times. This rearrangement joins TRBV20-1 to TRBJ2-1, with D perhaps given as TRBD1 or TRBD2 (5 bases each). The V gene's germline CDR1 is DFQATT and CDR2 SNEGSKA (reference sequence). V was pared by 4 bases and J by 5 bases, with 9 bases between. The CDR3 has 12 amino acids. This CDR3 reads CSANPGHNEQFF. CDR3 coding DNA: TGCAGTGCTAATCCGGGGCACAATGAGCAGTTCTTC.

This clonotype showed up many times. V is TRBV24-1 and J is TRBJ2-2; 10 bases map to TRBD1. The germline V gene has CDR1 KGHDR and CDR2 SFDVKD. The CDR3 is 16 residues long. V lost 3 bases and J lost 6; bases outside the gene matches: 6. The CDR3 here is CATSDPGTGDSGELFF. CDR3 coding DNA: TGTGCCACCAGTGATCCCGGGACAGGGGATTCCGGGGAGCTGTTTTTT.

The gene calls are TRBV3-1 and TRBJ2-1; the D gene is possibly TRBD2 (6 bases). Deletions cut 0 bases from V and 9 bases from J, with 9 bases between. The CDR3 is 13 residues long. CDR1 LGHDT and CDR2 YNNKEL come from the germline V gene (reference sequence). CDR3 amino acids: CASSQEEEGEQFF. The CDR3 DNA reads as TGTGCCAGCAGCCAAGAGGAGGAGGGTGAGCAGTTCTTC.

The genes are TRBV27 and TRBJ1-5; D remains unclear. The CDR3 spans 16 residues. Germline V gene lookup returns CDR1 MNHEY and CDR2 SMNVEV (reference sequence). Between the trimmed V and J ends, which lost 2 bases and 1 base, there was a span of 12 bases. CDR3 in amino acids: CASSLLAGLSNQPQHF. CDR3 nucleotide sequence: TGTGCCAGCAGTTTACTAGCAGGTCTAAGCAATCAGCCCCAGCATTTT.

This chain connects TRBV7-9 to TRBJ1-5; no reliable D call. This CDR3 region has 12 residues. V was pared by 4 bases and J by 9 bases, with 10 bases between. Looked up from germline, CDR1 is SEHNR and CDR2 is FQNEAQ (reference sequence). CDR3 nucleotides: TGTGCCAGCAGCTACAACACGCGGCCCCAGCATTTT. Protein sequence: CASSYNTRPQHF.

This clonotype was observed at least ten times. The chain carries TRBV5-4 and TRBJ2-2; either TRBD1 or TRBD2 may fit D (5 bases each). Looked up from germline, CDR1 is SGHNT and CDR2 is YYREEE (reference sequence). This CDR3 comprises 15 residues. Trimming stripped 5 bases from V and 3 bases from J, with 14 bases between. The CDR3 coding sequence is TGTGCCAGCAGTCCCCCGGGACCCCACACCGGGGAGCTGTTTTTT. It specifies CASSPPGPHTGELFF.